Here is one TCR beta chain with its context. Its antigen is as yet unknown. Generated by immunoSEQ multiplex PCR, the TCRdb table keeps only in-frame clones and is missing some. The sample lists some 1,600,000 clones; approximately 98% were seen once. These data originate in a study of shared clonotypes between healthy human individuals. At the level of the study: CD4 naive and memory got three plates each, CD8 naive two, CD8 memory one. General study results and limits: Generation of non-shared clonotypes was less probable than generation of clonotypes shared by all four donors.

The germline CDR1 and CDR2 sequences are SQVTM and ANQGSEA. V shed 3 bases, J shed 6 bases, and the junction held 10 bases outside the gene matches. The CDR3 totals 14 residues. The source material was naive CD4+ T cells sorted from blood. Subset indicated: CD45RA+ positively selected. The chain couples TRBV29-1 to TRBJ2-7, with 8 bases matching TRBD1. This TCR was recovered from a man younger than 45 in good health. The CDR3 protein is CSVDVTGASGEQYF. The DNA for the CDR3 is TGCAGCGTTGATGTGACAGGGGCATCAGGCGAGCAGTACTTC.